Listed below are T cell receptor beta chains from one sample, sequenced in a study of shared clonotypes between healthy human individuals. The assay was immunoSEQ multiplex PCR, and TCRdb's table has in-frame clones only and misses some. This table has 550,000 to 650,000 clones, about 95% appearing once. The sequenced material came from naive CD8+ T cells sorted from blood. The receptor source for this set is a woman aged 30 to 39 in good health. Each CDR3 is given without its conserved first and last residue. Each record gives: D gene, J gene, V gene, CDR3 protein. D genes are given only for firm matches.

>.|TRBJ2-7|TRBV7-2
ASSFLSGTIYEQY
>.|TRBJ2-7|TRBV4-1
ASSQGFQRVGSYEQY
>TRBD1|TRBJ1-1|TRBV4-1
ASSPPGQGNTEAF
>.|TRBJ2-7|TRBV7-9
ASSSRQNAYEQY
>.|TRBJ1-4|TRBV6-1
ASSESWTNEKLF
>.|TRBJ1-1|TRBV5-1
ASSLVEGHTEAF
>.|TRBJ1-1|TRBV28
ASMETNTEAF
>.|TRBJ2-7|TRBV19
ASSIRGEQY
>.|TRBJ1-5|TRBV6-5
ASSSWAGDNQPQH
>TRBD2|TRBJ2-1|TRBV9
ASSVALTSGTNEQF
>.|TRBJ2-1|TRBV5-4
ASSFSAGNEQF
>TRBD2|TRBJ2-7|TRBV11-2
ANSPGTRGEQY
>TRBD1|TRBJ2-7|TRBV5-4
ASSLTGHEQY
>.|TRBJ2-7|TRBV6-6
ASTSPELGYNEQY